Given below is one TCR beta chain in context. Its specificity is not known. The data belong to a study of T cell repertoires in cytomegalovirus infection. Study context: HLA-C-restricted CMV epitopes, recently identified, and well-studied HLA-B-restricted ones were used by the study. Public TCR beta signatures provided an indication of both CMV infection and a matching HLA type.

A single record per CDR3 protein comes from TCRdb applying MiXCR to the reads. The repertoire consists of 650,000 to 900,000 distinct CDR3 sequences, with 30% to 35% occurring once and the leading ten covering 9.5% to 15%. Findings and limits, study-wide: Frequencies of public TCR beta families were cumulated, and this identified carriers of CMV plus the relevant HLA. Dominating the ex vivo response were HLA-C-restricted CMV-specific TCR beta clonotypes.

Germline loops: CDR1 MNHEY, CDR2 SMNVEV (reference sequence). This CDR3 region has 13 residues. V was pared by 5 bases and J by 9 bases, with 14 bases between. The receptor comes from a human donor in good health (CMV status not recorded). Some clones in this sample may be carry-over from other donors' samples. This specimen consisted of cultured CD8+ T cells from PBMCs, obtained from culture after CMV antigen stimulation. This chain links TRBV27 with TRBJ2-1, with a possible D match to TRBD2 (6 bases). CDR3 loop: CASSTPLALEQFF. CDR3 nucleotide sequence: TGTGCCAGCAGTACCCCGCTAGCGCTTGAGCAGTTCTTC.